These T cell receptor beta chains were read from a single sample in a study of STAT3 mutations in large granular lymphocyte leukemia. Method: immunoSEQ multiplex PCR; TCRdb's copy keeps in-frame clones and lacks some. This repertoire shows more than 10,000 clones, 85% found once; its top ten account for 86%. The sequencing input was peripheral blood mononuclear cells. These receptors were collected from a man at least 80 years old with T-cell large granular lymphocyte leukemia. Some clones in this sample may be carry-over from other donors' samples. Both conserved end residues are trimmed from each CDR3. The order of the fields is V gene, D gene, CDR3 protein. D genes are given only for firm matches.

TRBV5-1	TRBD1	ASKEGAVNSPLH
TRBV7-9	TRBD2	ASSGAGGLDEQY
TRBV10-3	.	AISDPRGAGDGYT
TRBV7-9	TRBD1	ASSWAGGPYEQY
TRBV15	.	ATSSRTGLRETQY
TRBV5-1	.	ASSREGSNTEAF
TRBV5-1	.	ASSLGLPETQY
TRBV28	TRBD1	ASSSPAGTGISRNTIY
TRBV7-2	TRBD1	ASSPEVGQGLYGYT
TRBV7-2	.	ASSLVAESTDTQY